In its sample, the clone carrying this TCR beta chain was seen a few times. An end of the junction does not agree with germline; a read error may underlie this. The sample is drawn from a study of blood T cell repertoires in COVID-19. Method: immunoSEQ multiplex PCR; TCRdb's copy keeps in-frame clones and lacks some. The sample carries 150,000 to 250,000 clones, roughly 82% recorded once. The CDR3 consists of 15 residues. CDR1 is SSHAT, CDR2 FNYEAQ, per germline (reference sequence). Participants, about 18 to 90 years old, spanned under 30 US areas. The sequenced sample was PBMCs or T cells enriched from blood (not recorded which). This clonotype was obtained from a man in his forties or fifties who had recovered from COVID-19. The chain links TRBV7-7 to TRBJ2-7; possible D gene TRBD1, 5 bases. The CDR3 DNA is TGTGCTAGCAGCCCCCAGCAGGGCAGTTCCTACGAGCAGTACTTC. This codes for CASSPQQGSSYEQYF.